This is a list of T cell receptor beta chains from one sample in a study of Ad26.COV2.S vaccination and SARS-CoV-2 variants. TCRdb's copy holds only in-frame clones and misses some; the assay was immunoSEQ multiplex PCR. The profile shows around 300,000 clones, about 86% of them singletons. Here the sequenced sample was peripheral blood, taken in a trial of Ad26.COV2.S vaccine versus placebo. These receptor sequences come from a person between 18 and 60 years old who received the Ad26.COV2.S COVID-19 vaccine or a placebo. Both conserved end residues are part of each CDR3. A D gene is named only where the DNA matches it firmly. Clone size is stated in some rows and not others, as once, few, many or a class when expanded.

d_call,v_call,clone_size,j_call,cdr3_nt,cdr3_aa
.,TRBV19,once,TRBJ1-1,TGTGCCAGTAGTAAGGGGCCGGGCTGGAACACTGAAGCTTTCTTT,CASSKGPGWNTEAFF
TRBD2,TRBV7-2,.,TRBJ2-1,TGTGCCAGCAGCTTCGGACTAGCGGGAGATGGTGAGCAGTTCTTC,CASSFGLAGDGEQFF
TRBD2,TRBV4-1,few,TRBJ2-4,TGCGCCAGCAGCCCCCGTGGAGCGGGGGGGCAAAACATTCAGTACTTC,CASSPRGAGGQNIQYF
TRBD2,TRBV6-5,.,TRBJ2-5,TGTGCCAGCAGTCGTACTAGCGGGAGGGAGACCCAGTACTTC,CASSRTSGRETQYF
TRBD2,TRBV2,.,TRBJ2-4,TGTGCCAGCAGGGAGACTAGCGGGGGGTTTAAAAACATTCAGTACTTC,CASRETSGGFKNIQYF
.,TRBV7-2,once,TRBJ2-2,TGTGCCAGCAGCTTAGGTGGGGTCCGGGAGCTGTTTTTT,CASSLGGVRELFF
TRBD1,TRBV11-2,.,TRBJ2-3,TGTGCCAGCAGCACCCGGGACAGGGGGATCGCTAGCACAGATACGCAGTATTTT,CASSTRDRGIASTDTQYF
.,TRBV7-8,few,TRBJ2-7,TGTGCCAGCAGCTTAGTTTCTGCAGCCCCCTACGAGCAGTACTTC,CASSLVSAAPYEQYF
.,TRBV28,.,TRBJ1-5,TGTGCCAGCAGTCCTTTGGACAGCCGATATAGCAATCAGCCCCAGCATTTT,CASSPLDSRYSNQPQHF
.,TRBV7-2,.,TRBJ2-2,TGTGCCAGCAGCCCCCTTGGTGCGAACACCGGGGAGCTGTTTTTT,CASSPLGANTGELFF
.,TRBV30,.,TRBJ1-4,TGTGCCTGGAGTTATCTTTCCACAACTAATGAAAAACTGTTTTTT,CAWSYLSTTNEKLFF
.,TRBV19,.,TRBJ2-2,TGTGCCAGTAGTCAGGGGTACGGGGAGCTGTTTTTT,CASSQGYGELFF
TRBD1,TRBV6-2/TRBV6-3,.,TRBJ1-5,TGTGCCAGCAGCCCAAGGAGGGACAGGGGACAGCCCCAGCATTTT,CASSPRRDRGQPQHF
TRBD1,TRBV19,.,TRBJ1-6,TGTGCCAGTAGGTTACAGGGGGATCTGGATTCACCCCTCCACTTT,CASRLQGDLDSPLHF
TRBD2,TRBV7-3,.,TRBJ2-7,TGTGCCAGCAGCCGAGCGGGAGGGCTCGACGAGCAGTACTTC,CASSRAGGLDEQYF
TRBD1,TRBV24-1,.,TRBJ2-2,TGTGCCACCAGTGATATACAGGGGAGTTGGACCGGGGAGCTGTTTTTT,CATSDIQGSWTGELFF
TRBD1,TRBV28,.,TRBJ1-4,TGTGCCAGCAGTCTAGCGGGACAGGGGGATGAAAAACTGTTTTTT,CASSLAGQGDEKLFF
.,TRBV4-1,.,TRBJ1-1,TGCGCCAGCAGCCAGTCCCAAGGGGCAGGGCCAAACACTGAAGCTTTCTTT,CASSQSQGAGPNTEAFF
.,TRBV4-1,.,TRBJ2-7,TGCGCCAGCAGCCAAGAGATCTCCCGGAGCCCCTACGAGCAGTACTTC,CASSQEISRSPYEQYF
.,TRBV5-4,.,TRBJ1-1,TGTGCCAGCAGCCGGGGGGGCAGGGATTCTGAAGCTTTCTTT,CASSRGGRDSEAFF
.,TRBV4-3,.,TRBJ1-1,TGCGCCAGCAGCCAAAGCCCCCAATTCACTGAAGCTTTCTTT,CASSQSPQFTEAFF
.,TRBV9,.,TRBJ1-2,TGTGCCAGCAGCGTAGGCCGCAGGGAGGATGGCTACACCTTC,CASSVGRREDGYTF
.,TRBV6-2/TRBV6-3,.,TRBJ2-5,TGTGCCAGCAGTTCGGGATTACAAGAGACCCAGTACTTC,CASSSGLQETQYF
.,TRBV10-3,.,TRBJ1-5,TGTGCCATCAGTGAGTCGTACACCGACAATCAGCCCCAGCATTTT,CAISESYTDNQPQHF
.,TRBV29-1,.,TRBJ2-3,TGCAGCGCAGGATCGGCCCCGCAGTATTTT,CSAGSAPQYF
.,TRBV9,.,TRBJ2-3,TGTGCCAGCAGCGTGGGGGGAGCCGACACAGATACGCAGTATTTT,CASSVGGADTDTQYF
TRBD2,TRBV5-5,.,TRBJ2-5,TGTGCCAGCAGCTTAGGACTAGCGGGGTACCAAGAGACCCAGTACTTC,CASSLGLAGYQETQYF
.,TRBV30,.,TRBJ1-3,TGTGCCTGCGGGGCAGGGGCTGGAAACACCATATATTTT,CACGAGAGNTIYF
.,TRBV7-9,.,TRBJ1-6,TGTGCCAGCAGCTTAGCAGGGAACTCCTATAATTCACCCCTCCACTTT,CASSLAGNSYNSPLHF
.,TRBV2,.,TRBJ1-3,TGTGCCAGCAGGCCAGACAGCTCTGGAAACACCATATATTTT,CASRPDSSGNTIYF
.,TRBV27,.,TRBJ2-1,TGTGCCAGCAGTTCCCGGGACACCTCCTACAATGAGCAGTTCTTC,CASSSRDTSYNEQFF